This T cell receptor (beta chain) was captured in a study of CD8 T cells in ankylosing spondylitis. The V and J ends lost 7 bases and 0 bases respectively, with 13 bases between them. Germline lookup yields CDR1 SNHLY and CDR2 FYNNEI. This CDR3 is 15 amino acids long. This clonotype was seen a single time. TCRdb fed the 5' RACE reads into MiXCR, producing one record per CDR3 protein. Here the sample spans around 150,000 distinct CDR3 sequences, roughly 34% being singletons. Sequencing input: synovial fluid, either unsorted or a sorted T cell fraction (not recorded which). The chain links TRBV2 to TRBJ1-5; D perhaps matches TRBD1 (6 bases). The clonotype was recovered from a male donor with ankylosing spondylitis. The CDR3 protein is CASKGGGHSNQPQHF. The CDR3 nucleotides are TGTGCCAGCAAAGGAGGGGGACATAGCAATCAGCCCCAGCATTTT.